A selection of T cell receptor beta chains follows, all from one sample in a study of shared clonotypes between healthy human individuals. Some clones are missing from TCRdb's copy, which holds only in-frame ones; the method was immunoSEQ multiplex PCR. This table has about 2.3 million clones, 92% appearing once. The specimen was naive CD4+ T cells from PBMCs. These receptors were collected from a man younger than 30 in good health. Some clones in this sample may be carry-over from other donors' samples. Each CDR3 is given with its conserved first and last residue. The D gene is left open where the match is weak. Not every row has a clone size; where given, it reads once, few, many or a size class.

d_gene	v_gene	abundance	j_gene	CDR3aa	CDR3nt
TRBD2	TRBV19	NA	TRBJ2-1	CASIPSGRPWEQFF	TGTGCCAGTATTCCTAGCGGGAGGCCCTGGGAGCAGTTCTTC
TRBD1	TRBV30	NA	TRBJ1-3	CAWSEGAGGNTIYF	TGTGCCTGGAGTGAGGGGGCGGGAGGAAACACCATATATTTT
NA	TRBV6-1	NA	TRBJ1-1	CASSERDALQAFF	TGTGCCAGCAGTGAACGGGACGCCCTTCAAGCTTTCTTT
NA	TRBV2	NA	TRBJ1-4	CASSGRDGEKLFF	TGTGCCAGCAGTGGGAGGGACGGTGAAAAACTGTTTTTT
TRBD2	TRBV7-3	NA	TRBJ2-3	CASRTSGKSTDTQYF	TGTGCCAGCAGGACTAGCGGGAAAAGCACAGATACGCAGTATTTT
NA	TRBV29-1	once	TRBJ2-1	CSVQLLLVEGEQFF	TGCAGCGTCCAGCTCCTCCTAGTGGAGGGTGAGCAGTTCTTC
NA	TRBV5-1	NA	TRBJ2-2	CASTPGSQGNTGELFF	TGCGCCAGCACACCCGGATCCCAGGGGAACACCGGGGAGCTGTTTTTT
NA	TRBV19	NA	TRBJ2-1	CASSRRVGVGEQFF	TGTGCCAGTAGTAGGCGAGTAGGAGTGGGTGAGCAGTTCTTC
NA	TRBV29-1	few	TRBJ1-1	CSVLRGKAEAFF	TGCAGCGTTTTACGAGGAAAAGCTGAAGCTTTCTTT
NA	TRBV4-2	NA	TRBJ1-5	CASSQDDHPGQPQHF	TGTGCCAGCAGCCAAGATGACCACCCCGGTCAGCCCCAGCATTTT
TRBD1	TRBV5-1	NA	TRBJ1-6	CASRDRERSPLHF	TGCGCCAGCCGGGACAGAGAAAGGTCACCCCTCCACTTT
NA	TRBV2	NA	TRBJ2-5	CASSPPRGQETQYF	TGTGCCAGCAGTCCTCCGCGGGGCCAAGAGACCCAGTACTTC
TRBD1	TRBV7-9	NA	TRBJ2-6	CASSTSRGTASSGANVLTF	TGTGCCAGCAGCACATCGAGGGGGACAGCTAGCTCTGGGGCCAACGTCCTGACTTTC
TRBD1	TRBV5-1	NA	TRBJ1-3	CASSLVPSTGTAGNTIYF	TGCGCCAGCAGCTTGGTGCCGTCCACCGGGACAGCTGGAAACACCATATATTTT
NA	TRBV28	NA	TRBJ1-4	CASSSRRQAANEKLFF	TGTGCCAGCAGTTCCCGTCGACAGGCAGCAAATGAAAAACTGTTTTTT
NA	TRBV28	NA	TRBJ2-2	CASSPRPGELFF	TGTGCCAGCAGCCCTAGGCCCGGGGAGCTGTTTTTT
NA	TRBV18	once	TRBJ2-5	CASSPVASPETQYF	TGTGCCAGCTCACCAGTAGCCTCGCCGGAGACCCAGTACTTC
NA	TRBV7-8	NA	TRBJ2-2	CASSIELTGELFF	TGTGCCAGCAGCATTGAGCTAACCGGGGAGCTGTTTTTT
TRBD2	TRBV10-3	NA	TRBJ2-1	CAIWDGGASGSPDEQFF	TGTGCCATCTGGGATGGGGGGGCTAGCGGGAGCCCGGATGAGCAGTTCTTC
TRBD1	TRBV7-2	NA	TRBJ2-7	CASSFLQGLDEQYF	TGTGCCAGCAGCTTTTTACAGGGGTTGGACGAGCAGTACTTC
NA	TRBV19	NA	TRBJ2-2	CASSIRQGRGGELFF	TGTGCCAGTAGTATTCGCCAGGGGCGCGGCGGGGAGCTGTTTTTT
TRBD2	TRBV30	NA	TRBJ2-1	CAWSGEGNEQFF	TGTGCCTGGAGTGGGGAGGGCAATGAGCAGTTCTTC
TRBD2	TRBV12-5	NA	TRBJ2-1	CASGLGSGLAGGSNEQFF	TGTGCTAGTGGTTTGGGTTCGGGACTAGCGGGAGGAAGCAATGAGCAGTTCTTC
NA	TRBV7-3	NA	TRBJ2-5	CASSYRGPPETQYF	TGTGCCAGCAGCTACCGGGGCCCCCCCGAGACCCAGTACTTC
TRBD1	TRBV6-4	NA	TRBJ1-2	CASGAGGIANYGYTF	TGTGCCAGCGGAGCAGGGGGCATTGCTAACTATGGCTACACCTTC
TRBD2	TRBV6-6	NA	TRBJ2-2	CASSYGLAGTGELFF	TGTGCCAGCAGTTACGGGCTAGCGGGAACCGGGGAGCTGTTTTTT
TRBD2	TRBV28	NA	TRBJ2-1	CASSSPVSSGSPNEQFF	TGTGCCAGCAGTTCTCCTGTGAGTAGCGGGAGCCCCAATGAGCAGTTCTTC
NA	TRBV27	NA	TRBJ2-1	CASSLYLGGDDYNEQFF	TGTGCCAGCAGCCTGTACTTAGGGGGGGATGACTACAATGAGCAGTTCTTC
NA	TRBV4-1	NA	TRBJ2-1	CASSQGPVASYNEQFF	TGCGCCAGCAGCCAAGGGCCAGTAGCGTCCTACAATGAGCAGTTCTTC
NA	TRBV30	NA	TRBJ2-1	CAWSVKGHEQFF	TGTGCCTGGAGTGTTAAGGGACATGAGCAGTTCTTC
TRBD2	TRBV29-1	NA	TRBJ2-1	CSVGFAGGFYNEQFF	TGCAGCGTTGGTTTCGCGGGAGGGTTCTACAATGAGCAGTTCTTC
NA	TRBV11-2	NA	TRBJ1-2	CASSPAGGYGYTF	TGTGCCAGCAGCCCCGCCGGGGGCTATGGCTACACCTTC
TRBD1	TRBV28	NA	TRBJ2-2	CASSSLTGTNTGELFF	TGTGCCAGCAGTTCCCTGACAGGGACGAACACCGGGGAGCTGTTTTTT
NA	TRBV6-6	NA	TRBJ1-3	CASSPVPGNTIYF	TGTGCCAGCAGCCCAGTCCCTGGAAACACCATATATTTT
NA	TRBV9	once	TRBJ2-7	CASSVGPGEPYEQYF	TGTGCCAGCAGCGTAGGACCAGGGGAACCCTACGAGCAGTACTTC
NA	TRBV29-1	NA	TRBJ1-2	CSVVAEYYGYTF	TGCAGCGTAGTCGCAGAGTACTATGGCTACACCTTC
NA	TRBV6-6	NA	TRBJ2-1	CASKNPGVDNEQFF	TGTGCCAGCAAAAATCCGGGAGTCGACAATGAGCAGTTCTTC
NA	TRBV6-4	NA	TRBJ2-1	CASSVRAGTYNEQFF	TGTGCCAGCAGTGTCCGGGCGGGAACCTACAATGAGCAGTTCTTC
NA	TRBV4-1	NA	TRBJ2-3	CASSQEAIGGRTDTQYF	TGCGCCAGCAGCCAAGAGGCCATAGGGGGTCGCACAGATACGCAGTATTTT
TRBD1	TRBV4-2	NA	TRBJ2-3	CASRDRASTDTQYF	TGTGCCAGCAGGGACAGGGCGAGCACAGATACGCAGTATTTT
NA	TRBV5-1	NA	TRBJ2-7	CASSLGHDSYEQYF	TGCGCCAGCAGCCTGGGACACGACTCCTACGAGCAGTACTTC